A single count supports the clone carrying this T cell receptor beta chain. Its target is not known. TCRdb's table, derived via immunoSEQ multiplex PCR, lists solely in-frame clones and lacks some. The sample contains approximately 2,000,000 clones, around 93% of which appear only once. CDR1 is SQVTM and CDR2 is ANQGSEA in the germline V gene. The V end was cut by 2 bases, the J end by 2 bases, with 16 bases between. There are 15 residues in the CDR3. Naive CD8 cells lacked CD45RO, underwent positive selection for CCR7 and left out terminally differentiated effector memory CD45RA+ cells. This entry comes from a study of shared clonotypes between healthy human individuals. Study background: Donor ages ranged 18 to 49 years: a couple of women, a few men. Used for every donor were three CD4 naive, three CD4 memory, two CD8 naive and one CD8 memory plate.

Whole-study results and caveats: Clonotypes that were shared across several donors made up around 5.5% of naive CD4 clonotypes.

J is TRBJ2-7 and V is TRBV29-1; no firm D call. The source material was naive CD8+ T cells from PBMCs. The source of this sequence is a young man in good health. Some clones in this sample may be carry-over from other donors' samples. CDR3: CSVELPAEPTYEQYF. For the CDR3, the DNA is TGCAGCGTTGAACTCCCCGCGGAACCTACCTACGAGCAGTACTTC.